Included here is one T cell receptor (beta chain) sequence, with context. The antigen is not known. The sample belongs to a study of vaccination effects on CD4 cells after COVID-19. Notes on the study in general: Clones from infection and from vaccination both contracted markedly late after vaccination.

Libraries were prepared by immunoSEQ multiplex PCR; TCRdb keeps only in-frame clonotypes and omits some of them. This table holds tens of thousands of clones, approximately 73% found once. The CDR3 sequence is 17 residues long. Germline assignment: CDR1 LNHNV and CDR2 YYDKDF (reference sequence). V shed 0 bases, J shed 4 bases, and the junction held 5 bases outside the gene matches. After expansion with viral peptide pools in the ViraFEST assay, antigen-specific CD4+ T cells were sequenced. The culture ran for nine to ten days, and then CD4+ T cells were isolated. The infection with SARS-CoV-2 (confirmed by PCR) occurred in this person between March and December 2020.

This material consisted of CD4+ T cells from PBMCs cultured with HIV peptides, taken before COVID-19 vaccination. Subset meaning: HIV-1 Nef peptide pool negative control/reference culture. The chain is built from TRBV15 and TRBJ2-5; the match to TRBD2 covers 13 bases. The sequence came from a human donor who had a prior SARS-CoV-2 infection. CDR3: CATSRETSGRARETQYF. CDR3 in DNA: TGTGCCACCAGCAGAGAAACTAGCGGGAGGGCCCGAGAGACCCAGTACTTC.